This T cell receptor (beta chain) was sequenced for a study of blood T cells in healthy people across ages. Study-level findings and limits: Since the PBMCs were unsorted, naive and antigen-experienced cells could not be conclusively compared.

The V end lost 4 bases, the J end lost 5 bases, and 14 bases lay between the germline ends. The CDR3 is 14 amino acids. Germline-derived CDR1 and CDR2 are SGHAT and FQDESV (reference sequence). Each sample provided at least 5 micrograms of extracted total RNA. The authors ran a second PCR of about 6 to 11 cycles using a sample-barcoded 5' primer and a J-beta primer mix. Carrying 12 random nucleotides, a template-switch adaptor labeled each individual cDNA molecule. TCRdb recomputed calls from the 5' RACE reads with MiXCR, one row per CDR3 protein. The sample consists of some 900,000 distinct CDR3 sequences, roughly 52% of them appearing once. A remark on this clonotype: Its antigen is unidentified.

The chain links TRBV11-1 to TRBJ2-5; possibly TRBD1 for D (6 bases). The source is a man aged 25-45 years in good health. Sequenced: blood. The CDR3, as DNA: TGTGCCAGCAGCTCGAGACAGGCGAGGGAGACCCAGTACTTC. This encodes CASSSRQARETQYF.